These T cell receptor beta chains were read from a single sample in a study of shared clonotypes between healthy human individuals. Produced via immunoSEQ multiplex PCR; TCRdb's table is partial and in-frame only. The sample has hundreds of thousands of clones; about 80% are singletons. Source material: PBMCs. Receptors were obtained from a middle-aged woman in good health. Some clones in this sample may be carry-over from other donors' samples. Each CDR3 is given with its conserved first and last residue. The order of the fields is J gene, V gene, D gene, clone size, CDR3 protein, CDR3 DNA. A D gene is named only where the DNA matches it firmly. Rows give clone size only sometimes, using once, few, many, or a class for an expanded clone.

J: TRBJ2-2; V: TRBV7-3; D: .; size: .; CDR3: CASSLVLGGELFF; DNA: TGTGCCAGCAGCTTAGTTCTTGGCGGGGAGCTGTTTTTT
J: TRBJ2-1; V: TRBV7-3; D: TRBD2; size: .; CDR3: CASSRGTSGRRNEQFF; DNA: TGTGCCAGCAGCCGTGGGACTAGCGGGAGACGTAATGAGCAGTTCTTC
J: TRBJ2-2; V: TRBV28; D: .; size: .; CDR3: CAHRRDGELFF; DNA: TGTGCCCACAGACGCGACGGGGAGCTGTTTTTT
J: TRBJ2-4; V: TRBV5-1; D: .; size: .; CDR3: CASSSPTLAKNIQYF; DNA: TGCGCCAGCAGCTCCCCTACTCTAGCCAAAAACATTCAGTACTTC
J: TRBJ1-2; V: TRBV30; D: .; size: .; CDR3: CAWNMEGRRSGYTF; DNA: TGTGCCTGGAACATGGAGGGGAGGCGGAGTGGCTACACCTTC
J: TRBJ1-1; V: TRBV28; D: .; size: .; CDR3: CASLAGARVTEAFF; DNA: TGTGCCAGCTTAGCGGGGGCGCGGGTCACTGAAGCTTTCTTT
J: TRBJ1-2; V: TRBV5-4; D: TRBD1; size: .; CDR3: CASRPRDSYGYTF; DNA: TGTGCCAGCAGACCCCGGGACAGCTATGGCTACACCTTC
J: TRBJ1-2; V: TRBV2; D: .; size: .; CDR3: CASSGRETSNYGYTF; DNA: TGTGCCAGCAGTGGGCGGGAGACATCTAACTATGGCTACACCTTC
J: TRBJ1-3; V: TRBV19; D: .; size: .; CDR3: CASSAPRTASSGNTIYF; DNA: TGTGCCAGTAGTGCGCCACGGACAGCAAGCTCTGGAAACACCATATATTTT
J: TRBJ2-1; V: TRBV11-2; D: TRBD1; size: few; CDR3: CASSRDSSYNEQFF; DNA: TGTGCCAGCAGTCGGGACAGCTCCTACAATGAGCAGTTCTTC
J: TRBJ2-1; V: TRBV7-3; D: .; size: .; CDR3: CASSFRQAAYNEQFF; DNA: TGTGCCAGCAGCTTCCGACAAGCAGCCTACAATGAGCAGTTCTTC
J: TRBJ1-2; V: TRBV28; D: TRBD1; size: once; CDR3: CASTATGGASLAGYTF; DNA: TGTGCCAGCACCGCGACAGGGGGCGCGTCTTTGGCTGGCTACACCTTC
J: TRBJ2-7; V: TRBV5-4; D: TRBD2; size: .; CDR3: CASSLEGTSGNEQYF; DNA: TGTGCCAGCAGCTTGGAAGGGACTAGCGGTAACGAGCAGTACTTC
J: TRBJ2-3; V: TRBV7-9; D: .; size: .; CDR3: CASSLGTQYF; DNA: TGTGCCAGCAGCTTAGGTACGCAGTATTTT
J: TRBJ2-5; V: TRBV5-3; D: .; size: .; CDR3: CARSLGEGGGEEETQYF; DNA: TGTGCCAGAAGCTTGGGAGAGGGTGGGGGAGAAGAAGAGACCCAGTACTTC
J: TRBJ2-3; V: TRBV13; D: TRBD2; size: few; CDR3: CASSFGGSMTDTQYF; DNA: TGTGCCAGCAGCTTTGGCGGGAGTATGACAGATACGCAGTATTTT
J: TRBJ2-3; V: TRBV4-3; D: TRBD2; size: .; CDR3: CASSQEILADTDTQYF; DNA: TGCGCCAGCAGCCAAGAAATCCTAGCGGACACAGATACGCAGTATTTT
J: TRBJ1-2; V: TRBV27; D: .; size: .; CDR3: CASSPRSGTRSLSYGYTF; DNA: TGTGCCAGCAGCCCTAGATCCGGGACACGGTCCCTTTCCTATGGCTACACCTTC
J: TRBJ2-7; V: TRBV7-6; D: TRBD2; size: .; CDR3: CASSPLAGGVVGEQYF; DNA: TGTGCCAGCAGCCCATTAGCGGGAGGGGTAGTCGGCGAGCAGTACTTC